This TCR beta chain was sequenced during a study of PD-1 blockade in classical Hodgkin lymphoma. Regarding time point: cycle 4 day 1 (C4D1), after 5 to 7 weeks of nivolumab. Following autologous stem cell transplantation, relapse occurred in every patient, and exposure to brentuximab vedotin varied. Data came from immunoSEQ multiplex PCR; TCRdb stores just in-frame clones and leaves some out. The sample holds approximately 65,000 clones; 91% are singletons and the top ten take 9% to 12%. The TCR originated in a human donor with classical Hodgkin lymphoma. The specimen was peripheral blood mononuclear cells (PBMCs), collected before the fourth cycle of nivolumab.

CDR3 DNA: TGTGCCAGCAGCCCGCGGCCTAGCGGGGGGGTTTACGAGCAGTACTTC. Its protein is CASSPRPSGGVYEQYF. The rearrangement joins TRBV7-8 to TRBJ2-7; 12 bases agree with TRBD2. This CDR3 comprises 16 residues. J lost 4 bases, V lost 5 bases, and 9 bases had no gene match. Germline V gene lookup returns CDR1 SGHVS and CDR2 FQNEAQ.